The sequence of this T cell receptor beta chain was determined in a study of PD-1 blockade in classical Hodgkin lymphoma. The V gene's germline CDR1 is LGHNA and CDR2 YNFKEQ. The CDR3 runs to 18 residues. Germline trimming cut 0 bases from V and 2 bases from J; bases unmatched to any gene: 9. Of note for this clone: Its antigen is unknown.

The assay was immunoSEQ multiplex PCR, and TCRdb's table has in-frame clones only and misses some. The table lists roughly 94,000 clones, just over 90% of them singletons, with just under 2% in the top ten. Time point indicated: cycle 4 day 1 (C4D1), after 5 to 7 weeks of nivolumab. Each patient's relapse followed autologous stem cell transplantation, and brentuximab vedotin exposure varied. General study points: Patients who began taking nivolumab under 1 year after ASCT were left out.

The sample in question was peripheral blood mononuclear cells (PBMCs), obtained before the fourth cycle of nivolumab. This sequence joins TRBV4-2 and TRBJ2-3, with 9 bases that match TRBD2. The receptor comes from a human donor with classical Hodgkin lymphoma. The CDR3 is CASSQDLAAGGLTDTQYF. The CDR3 bases are TGTGCCAGCAGCCAAGATCTGGCAGCGGGAGGCCTCACAGATACGCAGTATTTT.